The 20 T cell receptor beta chains reported below all come from one sample, sequenced in a study of metastatic and nonmetastatic thyroid tumors. TCRdb reprocessed the PCR reads using MiXCR. The sample includes around 89,000 clones, 15% seen only once; the top ten take roughly 3.6%. No patient received treatment before thyroid surgery. The specimen sequenced was blood. The receptor set was obtained from a female donor with papillary thyroid cancer or a benign thyroid nodule (not recorded which). Some clones in this sample may be carry-over from other donors' samples.

There are a few counts of this clone. The chain carries TRBV6-1 and TRBJ1-2; no clear D gene. V lost 5 bases and J 4 bases, leaving 11 bases between the germline ends. The germline CDR1 and CDR2 sequences are MNHNS and SASEGT. The CDR3 runs 13 residues. CDR3 residues: CASSQTRSYGYTF. CDR3 bases: TGTGCCAGCAGTCAGACCAGGAGCTATGGCTACACCTTC.

This clone has a count of ten or more. The V gene is TRBV27, the J gene TRBJ2-1; D is unclear. Trimming took 3 bases from V and 7 from J, leaving 7 bases between them. The CDR3 has 12 amino acids. Germline assignment: CDR1 MNHEY and CDR2 SMNVEV (reference sequence). CDR3 residues: CASSFTPNEQFF. CDR3 sequence (DNA): TGTGCCAGCAGTTTCACCCCGAATGAGCAGTTCTTC.

In its sample, this clone was seen many times. The rearrangement links TRBV6-2 or TRBV6-3 to TRBJ2-1, with a weak D call TRBD1 (6 bases). The CDR3 runs to 13 residues. Trimming cost V 8 bases and J 2 bases, with 10 bases left between them. Germline V gives CDR1 MNHEY, CDR2 SVGEGT. The CDR3 DNA follows: TGTGCCAGCTCTCGGACAGCCTACAATGAGCAGTTCTTC. It encodes CASSRTAYNEQFF.

The table lists this clone with many counts. The chain is built from TRBV28 and TRBJ2-7, with D maybe TRBD1 (6 bases). The length of the CDR3 is 16 residues. CDR1 MDHEN and CDR2 SYDVKM come from the germline V gene. The V end lost 6 bases, the J end lost 6 bases, and 24 bases lay between the germline ends. CDR3 DNA sequence: TGTGCCAGCAGCTGGGCCCGCTCCACAGGGTTGCCCGAGCAGTACTTC. Translated: CASSWARSTGLPEQYF.

This clone has a handful of counts. Being one base from a much bigger clone, this may be a read error. V is TRBV6-1 and J is TRBJ2-5; D remains ambiguous. The CDR3 has 15 amino acids. Trimming cost V 5 bases and J 2 bases, with 15 bases left between them. Germline V gene lookup returns CDR1 MNHNS and CDR2 SASEGT. The CDR3 loop reads CASSPVWVGQETQYF. CDR3 DNA sequence: TGTGCCAGCAGTCCGGTCTGGGTTGGGCAAGAGACCCAGTACTTC.

This clone rates as medium-sized (0.01 to 0.1%). The CDR3 reads CASSYLGGTEAFF. CDR3 sequence (DNA): TGTGCCAGCAGTTACTTGGGGGGCACTGAAGCTTTCTTT. The rearrangement uses TRBV6-5 and TRBJ1-1, with TRBD1 as a possible D gene (5 bases). V gave up 1 base and J gave up 4 bases, with 7 bases separating them. Germline CDR1 reads MNHEY; CDR2 reads SVGAGI. This CDR3 contains 13 residues.

The table lists this clone with a few counts. This sequence joins TRBV12-3 or TRBV12-4 and TRBJ1-1; no reliable D call. This CDR3 has 17 amino acids. With 6 bases removed from V and 3 bases from J, the gap between germline ends came to 23 bases. CDR3 sequence (DNA): TGTGCCAGCAGCTCCCGTTACAGACCCCAGACCTACACTGAAGCTTTCTTT. Translation gives CASSSRYRPQTYTEAFF.

The V gene is TRBV9, the J gene TRBJ2-2; 7 positions agree with TRBD1. From germline, CDR1 is SGDLS and CDR2 YYNGEE. The CDR3 extends over 17 amino acids. The ends lost 7 bases at V and 4 bases at J; junction bases unmatched: 16. CDR3 nucleotide sequence: TGTGCCAGCCGCCGACAAACCGGGACAGAATTCACCGGGGAGCTGTTTTTT. This gives the protein CASRRQTGTEFTGELFF.

Note on this clone: At one end, the junction sequence differs from germline, possibly due to a read error. The rearrangement links TRBV6-2 or TRBV6-3 to TRBJ1-2, with D unclear. The germline V gene has CDR1 MNHEY and CDR2 SVGEGT. CDR3 length equals 12 residues. The DNA for the CDR3 is TGTGCCAGCAGTTTCCTAAATAATGGATACACCTTC. It specifies CASSFLNNGYTF.

This clone was counted many times. This chain joins TRBV20-1 and TRBJ2-3; 9 bases line up with TRBD2. CDR3 size: 16 residues. V lost 4 bases to trimming and J lost 3 bases; unmatched junction nucleotides: 11. Per germline, CDR1 DFQATT and CDR2 SNEGSKA (reference sequence). The CDR3 DNA reads TGCAGTGCTAAGGCCCTTAGCGGGGGCGGGACAGATACGCAGTATTTT. This sequence encodes CSAKALSGGGTDTQYF.

This clone was seen repeatedly, ten times or more. This rearrangement joins TRBV30 to TRBJ2-3, with D possibly being TRBD1 (6 bases). This CDR3 region has 14 residues. Trimming left V 0 bases short and J 3 bases short, with 10 bases between. Germline loops: CDR1 GTSNPN, CDR2 SVGIG (reference sequence). The CDR3 region is CAWSVLGHTDTQYF. The CDR3 nucleotides read TGTGCCTGGAGTGTATTGGGACATACAGATACGCAGTATTTT.

V gene TRBV2 combines with J gene TRBJ1-1; D remains unclear. Germline V gene data show CDR1 as SNHLY and CDR2 as FYNNEI. V was clipped by 5 bases and J by 4 bases, with 14 bases between them. The CDR3 runs 14 residues. CDR3 sequence reads: CASSLVVRFTEAFF. Written as DNA, the CDR3 is TGTGCCAGCAGTCTTGTAGTCCGATTCACTGAAGCTTTCTTT.

At least ten counts were recorded for this clone. V gene TRBV20-1 combines with J gene TRBJ1-2; tentatively, D is TRBD1 (6 bases). Germline assignment: CDR1 DFQATT and CDR2 SNEGSKA (reference sequence). V shed 6 bases and J shed 8 bases, with 28 bases lying between them. This CDR3 is built from 16 residues. The CDR3, as DNA: TGCAGTGCGGGCTGGGGGCCCGGTACGCCGGTAACGGGCTACACCTTC. Its translation: CSAGWGPGTPVTGYTF.

In this sample, this clone turned up many times. The chain links TRBV4-1 to TRBJ1-6; 12 bases are shared with TRBD1. Unmatched junction bases numbered 1, after V lost 1 base and J lost 9 bases. The CDR3 has 15 amino acids. Germline loops: CDR1 MGHRA, CDR2 YSYEKL. As DNA, the CDR3 is TGCGCCAGCAGCCAAGGGGACAGGGGGCTTTCACCCCTCCACTTT. Its translation is CASSQGDRGLSPLHF.

This clone was seen many times. The chain has TRBV19 and TRBJ2-6, with a possible D match to TRBD1 (6 bases). The CDR3 covers 17 residues. Germline V gene data show CDR1 as LNHDA and CDR2 as SQIVND (reference sequence). Trimming removed 3 bases from V and 0 bases from J, with 12 bases in between. CDR3 coding DNA: TGTGCCAGTAGTATGAGGGGGACGGGCTCTGGGGCCAACGTCCTGACTTTC. Its protein product is CASSMRGTGSGANVLTF. The whole variable domain, filled in from reference TRBV19 and TRBJ2-6, reads DGGITQSPKYLFRKEGQNVTLSCEQNLNHDAMYWYRQDPGQGLRLIYYSQIVNDFQKGDIAEGYSVSREKKESFPLTVTSAQKNPTAFYLCASSMRGTGSGANVLTFGAGSRLTVL.

This clone was seen repeatedly, ten times or more. The chain is built from TRBV3-1 and TRBJ2-1, with 14 bases that match TRBD2. Germline V gives CDR1 LGHDT, CDR2 YNNKEL (reference sequence). J lost 9 bases, V lost 3 bases, and 4 bases had no gene match. The length of the CDR3 is 15 residues. DNA of the CDR3: TGTGCCAGCAGCCAGCGGGGGACTAGCGGGGGTGAGCAGTTCTTC. It encodes CASSQRGTSGGEQFF.

The table lists this clone with many counts. The V call is TRBV10-3, the J call TRBJ1-6, with D possibly TRBD1 on 5 matching bases. In germline, CDR1 is ENHRY, CDR2 SYGVKD. V lost 4 bases and J lost 5, with 9 bases in between. This CDR3 is 14 amino acids long. The CDR3 is CAISGRGHNSPLHF. The CDR3 DNA reads TGTGCCATCAGTGGGAGGGGTCATAATTCACCCCTCCACTTT.

This clone has ten or more counts. This rearrangement joins TRBV27 to TRBJ1-5, with D possibly matching TRBD1 (5 bases). The germline V gene has CDR1 MNHEY and CDR2 SMNVEV (reference sequence). The CDR3 consists of 14 residues. V was clipped by 5 bases and J by 6 bases, with 14 bases between them. The CDR3 sequence is CASSLRDSGQPQHF. In nucleotides, the CDR3 is TGTGCCAGCAGTCTCCGGGACTCCGGTCAGCCCCAGCATTTT.

This clone was counted many times. The chain combines TRBV7-3 with TRBJ2-3; 10 bases match TRBD1. Germline V gives CDR1 SGHTA, CDR2 FQGTGA. The CDR3 runs 16 residues. V lost 5 bases to trimming and J lost 3 bases; unmatched junction nucleotides: 8. CDR3 in amino acids: CASSLAGTGVTDTQYF. For the CDR3, the DNA is TGTGCCAGCAGCCTAGCCGGGACAGGGGTTACAGATACGCAGTATTTT.

There are many counts of this clone. V usage is TRBV6-2 or TRBV6-3 and J usage is TRBJ1-1, with D possibly matching TRBD1 (6 bases). Germline V CDR1 and CDR2: MNHEY, SVGEGT. The germline V and J ends were trimmed by 6 bases and 0 bases, with 11 bases remaining between them. The CDR3 consists of 14 residues. CDR3 sequence (DNA): TGTGCCAGCAGGAAACAGGGAATGAACACTGAAGCTTTCTTT. Protein product: CASRKQGMNTEAFF.